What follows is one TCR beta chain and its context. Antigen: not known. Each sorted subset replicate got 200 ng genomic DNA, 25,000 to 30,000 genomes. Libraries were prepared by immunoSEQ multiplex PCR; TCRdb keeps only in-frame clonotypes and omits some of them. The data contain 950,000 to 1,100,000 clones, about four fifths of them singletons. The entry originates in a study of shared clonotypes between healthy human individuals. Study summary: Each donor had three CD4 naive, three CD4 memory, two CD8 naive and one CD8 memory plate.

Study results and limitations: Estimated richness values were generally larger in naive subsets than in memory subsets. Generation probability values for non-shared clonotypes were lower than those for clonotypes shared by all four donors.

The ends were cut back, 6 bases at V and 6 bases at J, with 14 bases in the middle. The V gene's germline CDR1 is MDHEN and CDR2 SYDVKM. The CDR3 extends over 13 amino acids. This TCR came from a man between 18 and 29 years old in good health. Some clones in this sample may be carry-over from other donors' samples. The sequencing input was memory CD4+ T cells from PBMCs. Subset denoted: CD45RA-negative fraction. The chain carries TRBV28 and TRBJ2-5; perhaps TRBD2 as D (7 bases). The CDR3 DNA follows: TGTGCCAGCAGGCGAGGGGGGGGAAAGACCCAGTACTTC. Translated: CASRRGGGKTQYF.